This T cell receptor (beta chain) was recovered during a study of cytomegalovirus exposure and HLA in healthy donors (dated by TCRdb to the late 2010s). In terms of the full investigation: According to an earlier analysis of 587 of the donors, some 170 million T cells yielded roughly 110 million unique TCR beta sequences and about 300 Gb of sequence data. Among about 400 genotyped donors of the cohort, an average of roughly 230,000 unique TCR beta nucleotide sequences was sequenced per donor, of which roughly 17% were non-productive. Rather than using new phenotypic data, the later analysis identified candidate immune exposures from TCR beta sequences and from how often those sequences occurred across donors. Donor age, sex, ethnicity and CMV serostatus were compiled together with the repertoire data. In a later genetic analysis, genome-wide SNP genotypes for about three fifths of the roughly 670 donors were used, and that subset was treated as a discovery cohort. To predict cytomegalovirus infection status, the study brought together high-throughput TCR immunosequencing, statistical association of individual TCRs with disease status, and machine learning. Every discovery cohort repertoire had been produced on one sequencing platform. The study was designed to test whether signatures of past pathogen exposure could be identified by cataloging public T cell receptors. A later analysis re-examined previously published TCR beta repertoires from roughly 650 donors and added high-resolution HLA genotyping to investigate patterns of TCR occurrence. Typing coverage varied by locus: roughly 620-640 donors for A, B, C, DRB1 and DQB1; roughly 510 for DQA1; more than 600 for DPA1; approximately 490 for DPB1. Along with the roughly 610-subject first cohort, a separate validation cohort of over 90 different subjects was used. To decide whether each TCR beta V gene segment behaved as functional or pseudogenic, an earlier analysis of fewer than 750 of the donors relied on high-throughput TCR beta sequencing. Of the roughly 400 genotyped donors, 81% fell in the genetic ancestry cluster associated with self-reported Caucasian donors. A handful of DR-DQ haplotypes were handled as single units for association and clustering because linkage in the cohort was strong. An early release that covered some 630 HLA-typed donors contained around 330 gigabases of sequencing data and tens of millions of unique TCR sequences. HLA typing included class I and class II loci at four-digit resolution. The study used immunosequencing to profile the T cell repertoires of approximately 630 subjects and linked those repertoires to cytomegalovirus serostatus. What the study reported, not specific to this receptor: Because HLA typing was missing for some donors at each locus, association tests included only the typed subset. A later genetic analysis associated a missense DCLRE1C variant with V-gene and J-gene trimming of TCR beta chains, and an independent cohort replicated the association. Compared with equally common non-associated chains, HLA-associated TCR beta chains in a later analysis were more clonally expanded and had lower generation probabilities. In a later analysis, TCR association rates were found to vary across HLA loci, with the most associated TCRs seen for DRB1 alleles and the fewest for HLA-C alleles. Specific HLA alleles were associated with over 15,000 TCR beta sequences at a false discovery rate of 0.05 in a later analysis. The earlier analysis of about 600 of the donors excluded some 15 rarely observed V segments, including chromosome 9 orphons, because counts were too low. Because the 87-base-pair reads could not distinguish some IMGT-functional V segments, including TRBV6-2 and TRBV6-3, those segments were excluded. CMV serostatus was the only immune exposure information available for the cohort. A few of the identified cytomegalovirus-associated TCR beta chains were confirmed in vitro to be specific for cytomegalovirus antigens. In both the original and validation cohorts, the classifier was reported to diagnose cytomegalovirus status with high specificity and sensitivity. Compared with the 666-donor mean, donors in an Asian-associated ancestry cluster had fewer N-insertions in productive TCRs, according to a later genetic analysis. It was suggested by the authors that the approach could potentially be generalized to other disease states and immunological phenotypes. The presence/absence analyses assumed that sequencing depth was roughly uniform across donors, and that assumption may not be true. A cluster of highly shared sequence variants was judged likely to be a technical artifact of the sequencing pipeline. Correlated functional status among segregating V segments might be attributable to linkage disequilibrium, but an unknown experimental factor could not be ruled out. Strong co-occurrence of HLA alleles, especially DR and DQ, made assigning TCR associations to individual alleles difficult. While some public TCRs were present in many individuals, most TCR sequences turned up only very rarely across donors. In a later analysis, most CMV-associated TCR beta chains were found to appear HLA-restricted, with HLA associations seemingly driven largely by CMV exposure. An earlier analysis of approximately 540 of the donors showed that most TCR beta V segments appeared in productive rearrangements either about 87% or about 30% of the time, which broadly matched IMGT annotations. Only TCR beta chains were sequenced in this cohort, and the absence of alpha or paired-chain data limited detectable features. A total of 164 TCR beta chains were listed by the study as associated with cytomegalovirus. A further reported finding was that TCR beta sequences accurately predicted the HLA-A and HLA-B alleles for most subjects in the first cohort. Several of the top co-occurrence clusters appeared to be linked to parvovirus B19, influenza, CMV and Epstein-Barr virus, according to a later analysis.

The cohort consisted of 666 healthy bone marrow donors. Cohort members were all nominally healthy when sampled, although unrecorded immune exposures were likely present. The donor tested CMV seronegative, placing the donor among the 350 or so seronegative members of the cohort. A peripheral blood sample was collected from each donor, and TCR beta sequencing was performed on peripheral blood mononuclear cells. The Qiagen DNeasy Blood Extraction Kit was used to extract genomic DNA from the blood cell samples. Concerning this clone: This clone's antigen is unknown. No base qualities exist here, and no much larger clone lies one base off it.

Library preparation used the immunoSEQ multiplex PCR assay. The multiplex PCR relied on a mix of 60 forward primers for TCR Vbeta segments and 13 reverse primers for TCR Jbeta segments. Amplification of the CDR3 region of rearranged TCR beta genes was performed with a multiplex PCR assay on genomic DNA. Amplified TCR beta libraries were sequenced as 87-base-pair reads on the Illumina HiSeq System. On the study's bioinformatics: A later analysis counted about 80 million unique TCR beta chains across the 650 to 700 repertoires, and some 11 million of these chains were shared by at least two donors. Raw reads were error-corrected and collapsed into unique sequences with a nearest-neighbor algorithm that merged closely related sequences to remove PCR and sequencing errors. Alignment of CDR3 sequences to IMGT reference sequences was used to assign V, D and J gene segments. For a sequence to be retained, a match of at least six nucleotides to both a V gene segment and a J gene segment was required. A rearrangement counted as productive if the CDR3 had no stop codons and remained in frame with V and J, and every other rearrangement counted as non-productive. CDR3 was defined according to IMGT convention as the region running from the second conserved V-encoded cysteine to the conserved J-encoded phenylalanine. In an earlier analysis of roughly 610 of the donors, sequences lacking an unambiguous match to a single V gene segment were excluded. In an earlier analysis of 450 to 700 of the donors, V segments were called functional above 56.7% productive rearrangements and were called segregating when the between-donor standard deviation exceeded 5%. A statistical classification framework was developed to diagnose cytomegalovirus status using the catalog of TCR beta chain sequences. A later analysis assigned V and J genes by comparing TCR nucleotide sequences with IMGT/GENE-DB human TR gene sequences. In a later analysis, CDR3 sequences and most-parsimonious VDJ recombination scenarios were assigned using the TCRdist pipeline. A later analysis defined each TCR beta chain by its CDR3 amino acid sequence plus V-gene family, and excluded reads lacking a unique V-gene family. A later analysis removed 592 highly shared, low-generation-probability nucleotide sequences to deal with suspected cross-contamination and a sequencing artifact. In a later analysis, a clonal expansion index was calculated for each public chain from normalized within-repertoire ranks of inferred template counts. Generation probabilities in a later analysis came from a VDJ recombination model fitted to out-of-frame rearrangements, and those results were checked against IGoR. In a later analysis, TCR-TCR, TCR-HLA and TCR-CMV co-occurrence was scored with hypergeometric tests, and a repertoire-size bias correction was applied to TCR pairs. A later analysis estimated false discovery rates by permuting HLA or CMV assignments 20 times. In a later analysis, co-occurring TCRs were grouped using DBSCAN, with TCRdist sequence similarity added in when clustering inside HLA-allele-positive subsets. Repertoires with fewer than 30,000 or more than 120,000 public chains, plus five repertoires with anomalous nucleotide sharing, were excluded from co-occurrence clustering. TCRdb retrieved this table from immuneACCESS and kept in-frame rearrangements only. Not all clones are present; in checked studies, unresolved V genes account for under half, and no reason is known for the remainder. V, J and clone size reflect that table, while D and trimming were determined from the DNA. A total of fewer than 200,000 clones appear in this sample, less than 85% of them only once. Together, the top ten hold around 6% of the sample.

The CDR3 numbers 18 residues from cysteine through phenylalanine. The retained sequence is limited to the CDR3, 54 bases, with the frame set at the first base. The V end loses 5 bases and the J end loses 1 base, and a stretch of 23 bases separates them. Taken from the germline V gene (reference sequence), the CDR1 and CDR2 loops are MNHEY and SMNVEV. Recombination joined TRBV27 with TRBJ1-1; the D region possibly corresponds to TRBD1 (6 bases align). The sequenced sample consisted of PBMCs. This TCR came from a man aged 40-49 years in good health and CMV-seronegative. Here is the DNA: TGTGCCAGCAGTCTGCGTATCCCTTGGACAGCGCCGAACACTGAAGCTTTCTTT. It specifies CASSLRIPWTAPNTEAFF.